Listed here are 29 T cell receptor beta chains from one sample, sequenced in a study of blood T cell repertoires in COVID-19. Profiling relied on immunoSEQ multiplex PCR, and the TCRdb table lists in-frame clones only, not all of them. The sample consists of 160,000 or so clones, 80% to 90% of them appearing once. Source material: peripheral blood. The receptors were gathered from a human donor in a cohort sampled during active COVID-19.

The genes are TRBV28 and TRBJ2-7, with a possible D match to TRBD2 (5 bases). Germline V gene sequence: CDR1 MDHEN, CDR2 SYDVKM. V was pared by 8 bases and J by 2 bases, with 7 bases between. The CDR3 is made up of 11 amino acids. CDR3 coding DNA: TGTGCCAGCTCCGGGACCTACGAGCAGTACTTC. The encoded protein is CASSGTYEQYF. The variable domain in full, completed from reference TRBV28 and TRBJ2-7, reads DVKVTQSSRYLVKRTGEKVFLECVQDMDHENMFWYRQDPGLGLRLIYFSYDVKMKEKGDIPEGYSVSREKKERFSLILESASTNQTSMYLCASSGTYEQYFGPGTRLTVT.

The rearrangement links TRBV19 to TRBJ1-1; 9 bases fit TRBD1. The CDR3 spans 16 residues. Trimming cost V 11 bases and J 4 bases; bases outside gene matches: 17. Germline CDR1 LNHDA, CDR2 SQIVND (reference sequence). The CDR3 nucleotides read TGTGCCTGCGGCCGGGGGACAGGGCTATCCGGCACTGAAGCTTTCTTT. This codes for CACGRGTGLSGTEAFF.

This clone was picked up a small number of times. This chain uses TRBV5-6 with TRBJ2-5, with D possibly TRBD2 on 6 matching bases. CDR1 and CDR2 from the germline V gene are SGHDT and YYEEEE. CDR3 length: 15 amino acids. V was cut by 1 base and J by 5 bases, with 15 bases left in between. Here the CDR3 reads CASSLLGPSGETQYF. The CDR3 nucleotides read TGTGCCAGCAGCTTGTTGGGCCCCAGCGGGGAGACCCAGTACTTC.

The J gene is TRBJ1-1, the V gene TRBV10-3; 8 bases line up with TRBD1. CDR1 and CDR2 (germline): ENHRY, SYGVKD. V lost 10 bases to trimming and J lost 0 bases; unmatched junction nucleotides: 7. The CDR3 is 14 amino acids. CDR3 DNA: TGTGCCACGAAGGACAGGGAACTGAACACTGAAGCTTTCTTT. Amino acids: CATKDRELNTEAFF.

J is TRBJ2-7 and V is TRBV6-1; D not resolved. V lost 0 bases and J lost 3, with 6 bases in between. There are 13 residues in the CDR3. Germline CDR1 and CDR2: MNHNS and SASEGT. CDR3 sequence: CASSEAISYEQYF. In DNA, the CDR3 is TGTGCCAGCAGTGAAGCGATCAGCTACGAGCAGTACTTC.

The V call is TRBV2, the J call TRBJ1-1; possibly TRBD1 for D (5 bases). This CDR3 spans 13 amino acids. V gave up 3 bases and J gave up 10 bases, with 15 bases separating them. Germline assignment: CDR1 SNHLY and CDR2 FYNNEI. CDR3 in DNA: TGTGCCAGCAGTGATCCAGGGAGGGTTGTAGCTTTCTTT. It is translated as CASSDPGRVVAFF.

V usage is TRBV2 and J usage is TRBJ1-5, with D maybe TRBD1 (5 bases). The germline V and J ends were trimmed by 5 bases and 5 bases, with 13 bases remaining between them. Germline loops: CDR1 SNHLY, CDR2 FYNNEI. The CDR3 contains 14 residues. CDR3 amino acids: CASSFLGPYQPQHF. The DNA of the CDR3 is TGTGCCAGCAGTTTCCTGGGGCCCTATCAGCCCCAGCATTTT. Full variable domain (remainder filled in from reference TRBV2 and TRBJ1-5): EPEVTQTPSHQVTQMGQEVILRCVPISNHLYFYWYRQILGQKVEFLVSFYNNEISEKSEIFDDQFSVERPDGSNFTLKIRSTKLEDSAMYFCASSFLGPYQPQHFGDGTRLSIL.

This clone was observed a handful of times. V usage is TRBV6-1 and J usage is TRBJ2-2, with 8 bases lining up with TRBD1. The CDR3 totals 14 residues. The trim removed 3 bases at V and 7 bases at J, leaving 4 bases unmatched. Per germline, CDR1 MNHNS and CDR2 SASEGT. The CDR3 region has the DNA TGTGCCAGCAGTGAGGGACAGGTGGGCGGGGAGCTGTTTTTT. Residues: CASSEGQVGGELFF.

This chain links TRBV2 with TRBJ2-5, with D tentatively TRBD1 (5 bases). CDR1 SNHLY and CDR2 FYNNEI come from the germline V gene. V lost 3 bases and J 0 bases, leaving 8 bases between the germline ends. The CDR3 totals 14 residues. The CDR3, as DNA: TGTGCCAGCAGTGACAGGGCGTACCAAGAGACCCAGTACTTC. Amino acid sequence: CASSDRAYQETQYF. The variable domain in full, completed from reference TRBV2 and TRBJ2-5, reads EPEVTQTPSHQVTQMGQEVILRCVPISNHLYFYWYRQILGQKVEFLVSFYNNEISEKSEIFDDQFSVERPDGSNFTLKIRSTKLEDSAMYFCASSDRAYQETQYFGPGTRLLVL.

This clone has at least ten counts. The chain links TRBV10-2 to TRBJ2-1; D may be TRBD2 (6 bases). The germline V and J ends were trimmed by 6 bases and 2 bases, with 11 bases remaining between them. Germline assignment: CDR1 WSHSY and CDR2 SAAADI. The CDR3 has 14 amino acids. The CDR3 spells CASREAGPYNEQFF. The CDR3 DNA reads as TGCGCCAGCAGAGAGGCGGGACCCTACAATGAGCAGTTCTTC.

This sequence joins TRBV6-5 and TRBJ2-1, with 7 bases aligning to TRBD2. CDR1 MNHEY and CDR2 SVGAGI come from the germline V gene. V shed 2 bases and J 5 bases; nucleotides not matched to a gene: 9. The CDR3 consists of 16 residues. The CDR3 sequence is CASSYGGGGINNEQFF. The CDR3 nucleotides read TGTGCCAGCAGTTACGGTGGGGGGGGGATTAACAATGAGCAGTTCTTC.

The chain combines TRBV5-4 with TRBJ2-7; unclear D gene. The germline V gene encodes CDR1 SGHNT and CDR2 YYREEE (reference sequence). CDR3 length: 15 amino acids. V gave up 0 bases and J gave up 2 bases, with 12 bases separating them. The CDR3: CASSLGGLSTYEQYF. Here the CDR3 DNA reads TGTGCCAGCAGCTTGGGAGGTTTATCCACCTACGAGCAGTACTTC.

This chain uses TRBV6-1 with TRBJ2-7; D is ambiguous. Germline V CDR1 and CDR2: MNHNS, SASEGT. V lost 2 bases, J lost 3 bases, and 14 bases lay in between. The CDR3 contains 15 residues. The CDR3 here is CASSELGVGIYEQYF. Here the CDR3 DNA reads TGTGCCAGCAGTGAACTTGGAGTGGGTATCTACGAGCAGTACTTC.

This chain connects TRBV14 to TRBJ2-2; the match to TRBD2 covers 7 bases. In germline, CDR1 is SGHDN, CDR2 FVKESK. J gave up 5 bases and V 2 bases, and 8 bases lay outside the gene matches. The CDR3 is made up of 16 amino acids. CDR3 residues: CASSQKRGVVTGELFF. The CDR3, as DNA: TGTGCCAGCAGCCAAAAACGGGGGGTCGTAACCGGGGAGCTGTTTTTT.

This clone was counted only a few times. The chain employs TRBV4-1 and TRBJ2-5; 7 bases align to TRBD1. CDR3 length equals 14 residues. Germline-derived CDR1 and CDR2 are MGHRA and YSYEKL. V lost 4 bases and J lost 3; bases outside the gene matches: 5. The CDR3: CASSPPDREETQYF. Written as DNA, the CDR3 is TGCGCCAGCAGCCCGCCAGACAGGGAAGAGACCCAGTACTTC.

This sequence joins TRBV2 and TRBJ1-1, with 7 bases aligning to TRBD1. This CDR3 contains 15 residues. V was clipped by 7 bases and J by 1 base; unmatched bases: 9. Germline assignment: CDR1 SNHLY and CDR2 FYNNEI. The CDR3 bases are TGTGCCAGCACGAACAGGGGAATGGGGAACACTGAAGCTTTCTTT. Its protein is CASTNRGMGNTEAFF.

The gene calls are TRBV5-8 and TRBJ1-1, with D tentatively TRBD1 (5 bases). Trimming cost V 4 bases and J 4 bases, with 20 bases left between them. This CDR3 spans 16 amino acids. Germline loops: CDR1 SGHTS, CDR2 YDEGEE. CDR3 in amino acids: CASSPWGSAESTEAFF. CDR3 nucleotides: TGTGCCAGCAGCCCCTGGGGCTCGGCAGAGAGCACTGAAGCTTTCTTT.

This clone was seen more than once but under ten times. V is TRBV2 and J is TRBJ2-3; 8 bases match TRBD2. Germline CDR1 is SNHLY and CDR2 is FYNNEI. The CDR3 covers 17 residues. The V segment lost 0 bases and the J segment 2 bases; nucleotides outside the gene matches: 7. The CDR3 spells CASSEAPPSGFTDTQYF. In DNA, the CDR3 is TGTGCCAGCAGTGAAGCGCCCCCTAGCGGGTTCACAGATACGCAGTATTTT.

The rearrangement uses TRBV15 and TRBJ1-1; D is ambiguous. Germline CDR1 is LNHNV and CDR2 is YYDKDF (reference sequence). The CDR3 has 14 residues. Between the trimmed V and J ends, which lost 5 bases and 1 base, there was a span of 11 bases. The CDR3 region has the DNA TGTGCCACCAGCCACACCAATTCGAACACTGAAGCTTTCTTT. Encoded protein: CATSHTNSNTEAFF.

The chain joins TRBV18 to TRBJ1-5, with unresolved D. CDR1 and CDR2 (germline): KGHSH, LQKENI. Trimming removed 4 bases from V and 2 bases from J, with 15 bases in between. This CDR3 has 16 amino acids. The CDR3 spells CASSLQADVRNQPQHF. CDR3 bases: TGTGCCAGCTCACTGCAGGCAGACGTACGCAATCAGCCCCAGCATTTT.

This chain links TRBV14 with TRBJ2-7; 8 bases line up with TRBD1. The CDR3 consists of 12 residues. CDR1 and CDR2 (germline): SGHDN, FVKESK. Trimming removed 4 bases from V and 7 bases from J; junction bases left unmatched: 3. The CDR3 DNA reads TGTGCCAGCAGCCCCAGGGGGCTAGAGCAGTACTTC. This gives the protein CASSPRGLEQYF.

This clone was counted a few times. The gene calls are TRBV6-5 and TRBJ2-7; 7 bases fit TRBD2. Germline CDR1 and CDR2: MNHEY and SVGAGI. V shed 4 bases, J shed 7 bases, and the junction held 13 bases outside the gene matches. The CDR3 is made up of 15 amino acids. The CDR3 nucleotides read TGTGCCAGCAGTTCATCGGGTTACCCGCGGGGGGAGCAGTACTTC. It encodes CASSSSGYPRGEQYF.

The V and J genes are TRBV30 and TRBJ2-7; D is uncertain. The CDR3 spans 11 residues. V was shortened by 5 bases and J by 9 bases, with 14 bases between the two germline ends. CDR1 and CDR2 from the germline V gene are GTSNPN and SVGIG (reference sequence). DNA for the CDR3: TGTGCCTGGGCGGTAGATGTGCGGCAGTACTTC. Residues: CAWAVDVRQYF.

This chain uses TRBV28 with TRBJ2-5; TRBD1 is a possible D gene (7 bases). This CDR3 has 15 residues. The ends were cut back, 5 bases at V and 2 bases at J, with 15 bases in the middle. In germline, CDR1 is MDHEN, CDR2 SYDVKM. CDR3 sequence: CASSPGGTRQETQYF. As DNA, the CDR3 is TGTGCCAGCAGTCCAGGGGGGACTCGACAAGAGACCCAGTACTTC. The variable domain in full, completed from reference TRBV28 and TRBJ2-5, reads DVKVTQSSRYLVKRTGEKVFLECVQDMDHENMFWYRQDPGLGLRLIYFSYDVKMKEKGDIPEGYSVSREKKERFSLILESASTNQTSMYLCASSPGGTRQETQYFGPGTRLLVL.

The rearrangement links TRBV11-2 to TRBJ2-7, with 7 bases matching TRBD1. The junction had 8 bases not matched to a gene; V was cut back by 0 bases and J by 3 bases. Germline V lookup: CDR1 SGHAT, CDR2 FQNNGV. This CDR3 contains 16 residues. CDR3 DNA: TGTGCCAGCAGCTTAGATCCAGGGGGTTTTAGCTACGAGCAGTACTTC. Translated: CASSLDPGGFSYEQYF.

The chain is built from TRBV6-2 or TRBV6-3 and TRBJ1-2, with unresolved D. The CDR3 has 13 amino acids. Germline V CDR1 and CDR2: MNHEY, SVGEGT. Trimming shortened V by 5 bases and J by 1 base, and 8 bases separated the two germline ends. Here the CDR3 DNA reads TGTGCCAGCAGTCCCCGGTTTAACTATGGCTACACCTTC. Protein: CASSPRFNYGYTF.

V gene TRBV7-9 combines with J gene TRBJ2-2; 9 nucleotides align to TRBD1. Germline V gene sequence: CDR1 SEHNR, CDR2 FQNEAQ (reference sequence). V was clipped by 8 bases and J by 6 bases; unmatched bases: 10. This CDR3 spans 15 amino acids. In DNA form, the CDR3 reads TGTGCCAGCGAGAGGAGGGGACAGGGCCCCGGGGAGCTGTTTTTT. Amino acid sequence: CASERRGQGPGELFF.

Of note for this clone: The same CDR3 can be traced to other DNA sequences in this sample. V and J are TRBV29-1 and TRBJ1-3; TRBD1 aligns across 7 bases. The germline V gene has CDR1 SQVTM and CDR2 ANQGSEA. After removal of 7 bases from V and 4 bases from J, the junction contained 4 bases not matched to a gene. This CDR3 region has 12 residues. CDR3 nucleotides: TGCAGCGCACAGGGGCGCGGAAACACCATATATTTT. This sequence encodes CSAQGRGNTIYF.

The chain combines TRBV2 with TRBJ2-2, with 9 bases that match TRBD2. Germline CDR1 SNHLY, CDR2 FYNNEI. The CDR3 is 15 residues long. After removal of 6 bases from V and 4 bases from J, the junction contained 6 bases not matched to a gene. The CDR3 spells CASRGGGAGTGELFF. The CDR3, as DNA: TGTGCCAGCAGGGGCGGGGGGGCCGGCACCGGGGAGCTGTTTTTT.